In its sample, the clone carrying this TCR beta chain was seen many times. This CDR3 contains 14 residues. The V end was cut by 5 bases, the J end by 6 bases, with 14 bases between. CDR1 and CDR2 (germline): SGHTA, FQGNSA. This record belongs to a study of early T cells in non-severe SARS-CoV-2 infection. Individual cDNA molecules received unique molecular identifiers during library preparation. TCRdb independently ran MiXCR on the 5' RACE reads; one entry per CDR3 protein. The sample carries about 22,000 distinct CDR3 sequences, roughly 4.1% recorded once. The TCR originated in an adult who was a healthcare worker with PCR-confirmed SARS-CoV-2 infection or an uninfected control (not recorded which). The J gene is TRBJ2-1, the V gene TRBV7-2; D is perhaps TRBD2 (6 bases). Sequencing was carried out using whole blood. CDR3 nucleotide sequence: TGTGCCAGCAGCAGGACCGGGACTCGCAATGAGCAGTTCTTC. Protein: CASSRTGTRNEQFF. Together with reference TRBV7-2 and TRBJ2-1, the CDR3 gives the full variable domain: GAGVSQSPSNKVTEKGKDVELRCDPISGHTALYWYRQSLGQGLEFLIYFQGNSAPDKSGLPSDRFSAERTGGSVSTLTIQRTQQEDSAVYLCASSRTGTRNEQFFGPGTRLTVL.